This T cell receptor beta chain was captured in a study of T cell repertoires in cytomegalovirus infection. Study context: Recently identified HLA-C-restricted CMV epitopes and well-studied HLA-B-restricted CMV epitopes were used by the study. Whole-study findings and limits: Cumulative frequency of public TCR beta families picked out carriers of CMV plus the relevant HLA.

The table lists this clonotype with many counts. No antigen is known for it. TCRdb itself ran the reads through MiXCR, one entry per CDR3 protein. The sample carries approximately 300,000 distinct CDR3 sequences, about 28% recorded once. The CDR3 covers 14 residues. In germline, CDR1 is MNHNS, CDR2 SASEGT. Trimming took 8 bases from V and 2 from J, leaving 12 bases between them. The TCR was taken from a human donor in good health (CMV status not recorded). Some clones in this sample may be carry-over from other donors' samples. The rearrangement links TRBV6-1 to TRBJ2-2; maybe TRBD2 (5 bases). Here the sequenced sample was cultured PBMCs, taken from culture after CMV antigen stimulation. This CDR3 reads CASGASGNTGELFF. The CDR3 nucleotides are TGTGCCAGCGGTGCCAGCGGAAACACCGGGGAGCTGTTTTTT.